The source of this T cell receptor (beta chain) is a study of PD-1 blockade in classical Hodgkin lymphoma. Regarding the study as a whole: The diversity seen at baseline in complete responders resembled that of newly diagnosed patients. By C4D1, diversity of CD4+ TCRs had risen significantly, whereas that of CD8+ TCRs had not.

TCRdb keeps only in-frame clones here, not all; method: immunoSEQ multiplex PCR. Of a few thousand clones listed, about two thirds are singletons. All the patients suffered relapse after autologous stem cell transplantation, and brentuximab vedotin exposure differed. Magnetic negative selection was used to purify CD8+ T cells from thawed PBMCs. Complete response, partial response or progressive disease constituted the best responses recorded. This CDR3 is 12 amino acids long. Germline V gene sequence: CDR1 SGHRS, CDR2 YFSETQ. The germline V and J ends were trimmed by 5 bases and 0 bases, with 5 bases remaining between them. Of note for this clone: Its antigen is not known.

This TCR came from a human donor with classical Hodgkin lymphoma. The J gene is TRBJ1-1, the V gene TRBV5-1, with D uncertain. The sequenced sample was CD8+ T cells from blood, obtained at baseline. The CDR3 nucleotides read TGCGCCAGCAGGAACATGAACACTGAAGCTTTCTTT. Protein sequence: CASRNMNTEAFF.